The 31 T cell receptor beta chains given below trace back to one sample, sequenced in a study of cytomegalovirus exposure and HLA in healthy donors. PCR was performed using 60 Vbeta and 13 Jbeta primers. Data came from immunoSEQ multiplex PCR; TCRdb stores just in-frame clones and leaves some out. Here the sample spans approximately 110,000 clones, around four fifths being singletons. Sequenced: PBMCs. These receptors came from a woman in her 40s in good health and CMV-seropositive.

The CDR3 bases are TGTGCCAGCAACTGGACGGTAGGACAGCCTTATGGCTACACCTTC. This translates into CASNWTVGQPYGYTF. The V call is TRBV5-6, the J call TRBJ1-2; a weak D match, TRBD1 (6 bases). V was pared by 6 bases and J by 5 bases, with 20 bases between. This CDR3 is 15 amino acids long. CDR1 is SGHDT and CDR2 is YYEEEE in the germline V gene. Complete variable domain (other parts from reference TRBV5-6 and TRBJ1-2): DAGVTQSPTHLIKTRGQQVTLRCSPKSGHDTVSWYQQALGQGPQFIFQYYEEEERQRGNFPDRFSGHQFPNYSSELNVNALLLGDSALYLCASNWTVGQPYGYTFGSGTRLTVV.

CDR3 in amino acids: CASSEGGRNEQYF. As DNA, the CDR3 is TGTGCCAGCAGTGAGGGCGGGAGGAACGAGCAGTACTTC. This sequence joins TRBV25-1 and TRBJ2-7; the match to TRBD2 covers 8 bases. CDR3 length: 13 amino acids. V was pared by 3 bases and J by 5 bases, with 3 bases of the junction left unmatched. Germline CDR1 is MGHDK and CDR2 is SYGVNS.

The chain uses TRBV19 and TRBJ2-2; 7 bases are shared with TRBD2. The V gene end was trimmed by 6 bases and the J gene end by 0 bases; junction bases not matched to a gene: 7. CDR1 and CDR2 from the germline V gene are LNHDA and SQIVND (reference sequence). CDR3 size: 16 residues. The CDR3 here is CASRGGTTPNTGELFF. CDR3 coding DNA: TGTGCCAGTAGGGGGGGGACTACCCCGAACACCGGGGAGCTGTTTTTT.

This sequence joins TRBV28 and TRBJ1-2; 8 positions match TRBD1. J lost 7 bases, V lost 6 bases, and 10 bases had no gene match. CDR1 MDHEN and CDR2 SYDVKM come from the germline V gene. The CDR3 length is 14 residues. The DNA for the CDR3 is TGTGCCAGCAGGTCGGGTCCAGGGGGCCGTGGCTACACCTTC. This sequence encodes CASRSGPGGRGYTF.

V and J are TRBV7-7 and TRBJ2-2, with D possibly TRBD1 on 6 matching bases. With 6 bases removed from V and 7 bases from J, the gap between germline ends came to 12 bases. CDR1 and CDR2 from the germline V gene are SSHAT and FNYEAQ (reference sequence). The CDR3 is made up of 13 amino acids. CDR3 DNA: TGTGCCAGCAGTTCCACAGGGAACGGGGAGCTGTTTTTT. Amino acids: CASSSTGNGELFF.

The rearrangement links TRBV4-1 to TRBJ2-7, with 12 bases lining up with TRBD2. V gave up 4 bases and J gave up 3 bases; unmatched junction bases: 7. CDR1 MGHRA and CDR2 YSYEKL come from the germline V gene. This CDR3 has 16 amino acids. The CDR3 DNA sequence: TGCGCCAGCAGCCGCGGACTAGCGGGAATCAACTACGAGCAGTACTTC. Translated, it gives CASSRGLAGINYEQYF.

This clone appeared once. The chain couples TRBV5-1 to TRBJ1-3; tentative D call: TRBD1 (6 bases). The CDR3 covers 15 residues. Germline V gene lookup returns CDR1 SGHRS and CDR2 YFSETQ. Trimming left V 3 bases short and J 3 bases short, with 13 bases between. CDR3 nucleotide sequence: TGCGCCAGCAGCTCGGGTGGGGGCAATGGAAACACCATATATTTT. Encoded protein: CASSSGGGNGNTIYF.

The chain uses TRBV4-3 and TRBJ2-7, with D possibly TRBD2 on 5 matching bases. This CDR3 is built from 16 residues. V lost 0 bases and J lost 1, with 13 bases in between. Looked up from germline, CDR1 is LGHNA and CDR2 is YSLEER. CDR3 coding DNA: TGCGCCAGCAGCCAAGATCGAGGGCAGGTTTCCTACGAGCAGTACTTC. As protein: CASSQDRGQVSYEQYF.

The V and J genes are TRBV18 and TRBJ2-1; 8 bases line up with TRBD1. Germline lookup yields CDR1 KGHSH and CDR2 LQKENI. CDR3 length: 16 residues. Trimming removed 3 bases from V and 4 bases from J; junction bases left unmatched: 8. The CDR3 protein is CASSPYQGARYNEQFF. The CDR3, as DNA: TGTGCCAGCTCACCGTACCAGGGGGCGCGGTACAATGAGCAGTTCTTC.

The gene calls are TRBV19 and TRBJ2-3; TRBD2 agrees at 9 bases. Germline V gene lookup returns CDR1 LNHDA and CDR2 SQIVND (reference sequence). This CDR3 has 15 amino acids. The V segment lost 4 bases and the J segment 5 bases; nucleotides outside the gene matches: 7. Here the CDR3 DNA reads TGTGCCAGTAGTAAAAAGCGGGGGGTGGAAGATACGCAGTATTTT. Residues: CASSKKRGVEDTQYF.

In the case of this clone: At the DNA level, this CDR3 is encoded by other sequences in the same sample as well. The V gene is TRBV18, the J gene TRBJ2-7; 8 bases are a match to TRBD1. V was pared by 3 bases and J by 4 bases, with 5 bases of the junction left unmatched. The germline gives CDR1 KGHSH, CDR2 LQKENI. The CDR3 extends over 14 amino acids. The CDR3 bases are TGTGCCAGCTCACCTGGGACAGGCGATTACGAGCAGTACTTC. Protein: CASSPGTGDYEQYF.

The V gene is TRBV5-4, the J gene TRBJ2-1; TRBD1 aligns across 8 bases. Germline values: CDR1 SGHNT, CDR2 YYREEE (reference sequence). CDR3 length equals 14 residues. V was clipped by 1 base and J by 7 bases; unmatched bases: 4. CDR3 nucleotide sequence: TGTGCCAGCAGCTTGACAGGGGGAAATAATGAGCAGTTCTTC. It specifies CASSLTGGNNEQFF. Complete variable domain (other parts from reference TRBV5-4 and TRBJ2-1): ETGVTQSPTHLIKTRGQQVTLRCSSQSGHNTVSWYQQALGQGPQFIFQYYREEENGRGNFPPRFSGLQFPNYSSELNVNALELDDSALYLCASSLTGGNNEQFFGPGTRLTVL.

This clone was found once. The chain couples TRBV5-1 to TRBJ2-5, with 8 bases lining up with TRBD2. Germline lookup yields CDR1 SGHRS and CDR2 YFSETQ. V lost 4 bases to trimming and J lost 13 bases; unmatched junction nucleotides: 18. The CDR3 is made up of 15 amino acids. In nucleotides, the CDR3 is TGCGCCAGCAGCCCTCGGACTAGCCGGGAGGGTGCAGGGTACTTC. This translates into CASSPRTSREGAGYF.

V gene TRBV5-1 combines with J gene TRBJ2-7; TRBD1 agrees at 10 bases. After removal of 2 bases from V and 4 bases from J, the junction contained 18 bases not matched to a gene. Germline lookup yields CDR1 SGHRS and CDR2 YFSETQ. This CDR3 has 19 residues. This CDR3 reads CASSLPRDRGLTEGYEQYF. CDR3 DNA sequence: TGCGCCAGCAGCTTACCCCGGGACAGGGGCCTCACTGAGGGATACGAGCAGTACTTC. Supplemented by reference TRBV5-1 and TRBJ2-7, the full variable domain reads KAGVTQTPRYLIKTRGQQVTLSCSPISGHRSVSWYQQTPGQGLQFLFEYFSETQRNKGNFPGRFSGRQFSNSRSEMNVSTLELGDSALYLCASSLPRDRGLTEGYEQYFGPGTRLTVT.

The chain joins TRBV28 to TRBJ2-7; TRBD1 matches 7 bases. Germline V lookup: CDR1 MDHEN, CDR2 SYDVKM. After removal of 7 bases from V and 3 bases from J, the junction contained 9 bases not matched to a gene. The CDR3 extends over 14 amino acids. The CDR3 nucleotides are TGTGCCAGCACGGAATCAGGGGGTAGCTACGAGCAGTACTTC. This encodes CASTESGGSYEQYF.

The chain has TRBV27 and TRBJ2-1; 10 positions match TRBD2. With V trimmed by 6 bases and J by 1 base, 3 bases remained unmatched. The CDR3 spans 15 residues. Germline V gives CDR1 MNHEY, CDR2 SMNVEV (reference sequence). CDR3 DNA sequence: TGTGCCAGCAGAATGGGACTAGCGTCCTACAATGAGCAGTTCTTC. Translation gives CASRMGLASYNEQFF.

V is TRBV7-2 and J is TRBJ2-1; D is perhaps TRBD2 (6 bases). The germline V gene encodes CDR1 SGHTA and CDR2 FQGNSA. This CDR3 contains 14 residues. V shed 5 bases and J shed 4 bases, with 12 bases lying between them. This chain's CDR3 is CASSHRDLYNEQFF. CDR3 in DNA: TGTGCCAGCAGCCACCGGGACTTATACAATGAGCAGTTCTTC.

This clone was counted a single time. The rearrangement links TRBV10-3 to TRBJ2-1; TRBD2 matches 14 bases. Germline V CDR1 and CDR2: ENHRY, SYGVKD. The CDR3 length is 17 residues. J lost 8 bases, V lost 0 bases, and 6 bases had no gene match. The DNA for the CDR3 is TGTGCCATCAGTGAGTCGTTGGGGACTAGCGGGAGTGATGAGCAGTTCTTC. Its protein product is CAISESLGTSGSDEQFF.

V is TRBV11-3 and J is TRBJ2-7, with 8 positions matching TRBD1. CDR3 length: 16 residues. CDR1 and CDR2 (germline): SGHNT, YENEEA. V lost 5 bases and J lost 3; bases outside the gene matches: 12. In DNA, the CDR3 is TGTGCCAGCAGCCCCGTGATGCGCGGGACAGGCTACGAGCAGTACTTC. It codes for CASSPVMRGTGYEQYF.

The chain employs TRBV6-1 and TRBJ2-1; maybe TRBD1 (6 bases). V was cut by 6 bases and J by 7 bases, with 19 bases left in between. CDR1 MNHNS and CDR2 SASEGT come from the germline V gene. The CDR3 totals 15 residues. The CDR3 region has the DNA TGTGCCAGCAGGGCCTTAAGGGGGTCTCGGAATGAGCAGTTCTTC. Protein: CASRALRGSRNEQFF.

This clone was found a few times. The V gene is TRBV11-2, the J gene TRBJ1-4, with 9 bases matching TRBD1. V trimming: 4 bases; J trimming: 8 bases; junction bases outside the gene matches: 5. Germline V CDR1 and CDR2: SGHAT, FQNNGV. The length of the CDR3 is 14 residues. The CDR3 sequence is CASSSNRGREKLFF. The CDR3 nucleotides are TGTGCCAGCAGCTCCAACAGGGGGCGGGAAAAACTGTTTTTT.

The J gene is TRBJ2-7, the V gene TRBV5-1, with 11 bases matching TRBD2. V trimming: 4 bases; J trimming: 2 bases; junction bases outside the gene matches: 5. Looked up from germline, CDR1 is SGHRS and CDR2 is YFSETQ. The CDR3 runs 15 residues. The CDR3 DNA reads as TGCGCCAGCAGCGAACTAGCGGGAGACGCCTACGAGCAGTACTTC. Its protein is CASSELAGDAYEQYF.

This rearrangement joins TRBV15 to TRBJ1-5; 10 nucleotides match TRBD1. V was clipped by 1 base and J by 4 bases; unmatched bases: 7. CDR1 LNHNV and CDR2 YYDKDF come from the germline V gene (reference sequence). The CDR3 sequence is 17 residues long. The CDR3 protein is CATSRGGDRGINQPQHF. For the CDR3, the DNA is TGTGCCACCAGCAGAGGGGGGGACAGGGGTATTAATCAGCCCCAGCATTTT.

The rearrangement links TRBV5-6 to TRBJ2-6; a possible D gene is TRBD2 (6 bases). This CDR3 is 15 amino acids long. Trimming removed 8 bases at V and 2 bases at J, with 14 bases between. Germline values: CDR1 SGHDT, CDR2 YYEEEE. In DNA, the CDR3 is TGTGCCAGTCTAGAGGGACTGACTGGGGCCAACGTCCTGACTTTC. Translating it yields CASLEGLTGANVLTF.

The chain links TRBV5-1 to TRBJ2-2; D might be TRBD1 (7 bases). Trimming left V 4 bases short and J 5 bases short, with 15 bases between. This CDR3 contains 15 residues. Germline V gives CDR1 SGHRS, CDR2 YFSETQ. CDR3 nucleotides: TGCGCCAGCAGCCCCGGAGGGGGCGATACCGGGGAGCTGTTTTTT. It specifies CASSPGGGDTGELFF.

The chain combines TRBV5-5 with TRBJ2-1, with 11 bases that match TRBD2. Trimming took 5 bases from V and 8 from J; bases not matched to a gene: 12. CDR1 and CDR2 (germline): SGHKS, YYEKEE (reference sequence). The CDR3 has 16 amino acids. This CDR3 is CASRKLAGGPIYEQFF. CDR3 DNA: TGTGCCAGCAGGAAGCTAGCGGGAGGCCCTATATATGAGCAGTTCTTC.

This clone has more than one count but fewer than ten. The CDR3 reads CASSFGATTEAFF. CDR3 bases: TGTGCCAGCAGCTTTGGGGCTACCACTGAAGCTTTCTTT. The gene calls are TRBV7-9 and TRBJ1-1; a weak D match, TRBD1 (5 bases). This CDR3 is 13 amino acids long. The V end lost 3 bases, the J end lost 4 bases, and 9 bases lay between the germline ends. CDR1 is SEHNR and CDR2 is FQNEAQ in the germline V gene (reference sequence).

For the CDR3, the DNA is TGTGCCAGTAGTACCCTTTACAGGGGGAACACTGAAGCTTTCTTT. It codes for CASSTLYRGNTEAFF. This chain uses TRBV19 with TRBJ1-1; 7 bases match TRBD1. The germline V gene encodes CDR1 LNHDA and CDR2 SQIVND (reference sequence). The V and J ends lost 4 bases and 1 base, in that order; junction bases with no gene match: 6. CDR3 length: 15 amino acids.

The chain links TRBV11-1 to TRBJ2-1; the D gene is possibly TRBD1 (5 bases). The V gene lost 6 bases and the J gene lost 0 bases, with 18 bases spanning the gap. Germline V gene lookup returns CDR1 SGHAT and CDR2 FQDESV (reference sequence). The CDR3 runs 17 residues. Here the CDR3 reads CASSYGGAPRSYNEQFF. In DNA, the CDR3 is TGTGCCAGCAGTTATGGTGGGGCCCCCCGCTCCTACAATGAGCAGTTCTTC.

This clone was observed a handful of times. This rearrangement joins TRBV2 to TRBJ2-1, with 9 nucleotides matching TRBD2. CDR1 is SNHLY and CDR2 is FYNNEI in the germline V gene. The CDR3 spans 15 residues. Losses at the gene ends were 3 bases for V and 7 bases for J; bases not matched to a gene: 7. In DNA, the CDR3 is TGTGCCAGCAGTGACATAGCGGGAGAGAGTAATGAGCAGTTCTTC. Protein sequence: CASSDIAGESNEQFF. Drawing the rest from reference TRBV2 and TRBJ2-1, the complete variable domain is EPEVTQTPSHQVTQMGQEVILRCVPISNHLYFYWYRQILGQKVEFLVSFYNNEISEKSEIFDDQFSVERPDGSNFTLKIRSTKLEDSAMYFCASSDIAGESNEQFFGPGTRLTVL.

The CDR3 here is CASSLLGRGSEQPQHF. The CDR3, as DNA: TGTGCCAGCAGCTTATTGGGCAGGGGGTCGGAACAGCCCCAGCATTTT. The genes are TRBV5-6 and TRBJ1-5, with TRBD1 matching over 7 bases. Germline V CDR1 and CDR2: SGHDT, YYEEEE. The length of the CDR3 is 16 residues. The trim removed 2 bases at V and 7 bases at J, leaving 12 bases unmatched.